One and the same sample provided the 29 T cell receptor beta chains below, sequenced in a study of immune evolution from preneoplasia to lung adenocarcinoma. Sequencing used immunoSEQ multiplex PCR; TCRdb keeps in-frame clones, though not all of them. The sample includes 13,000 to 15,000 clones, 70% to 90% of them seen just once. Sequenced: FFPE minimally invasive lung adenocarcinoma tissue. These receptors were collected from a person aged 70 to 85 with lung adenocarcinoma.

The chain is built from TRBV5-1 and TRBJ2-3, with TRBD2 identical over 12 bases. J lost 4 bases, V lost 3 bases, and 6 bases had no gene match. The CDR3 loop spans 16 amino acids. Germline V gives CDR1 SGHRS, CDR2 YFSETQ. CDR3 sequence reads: CASSSLTSGGPDTQYF. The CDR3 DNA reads TGCGCCAGCAGCTCCCTGACTAGCGGGGGCCCAGATACGCAGTATTTT.

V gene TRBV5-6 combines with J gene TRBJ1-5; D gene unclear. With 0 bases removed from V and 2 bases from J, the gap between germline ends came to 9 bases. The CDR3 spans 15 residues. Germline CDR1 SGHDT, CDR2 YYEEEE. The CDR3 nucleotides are TGTGCCAGCAGCTTGGGAGGAATAGGCAATCAGCCCCAGCATTTT. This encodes CASSLGGIGNQPQHF.

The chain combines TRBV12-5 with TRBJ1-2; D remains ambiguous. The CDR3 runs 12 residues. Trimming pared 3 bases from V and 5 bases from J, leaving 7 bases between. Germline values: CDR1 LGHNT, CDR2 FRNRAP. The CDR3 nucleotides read TGTGCTAGTGGTTTACAGAATTATGGCTACACCTTC. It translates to CASGLQNYGYTF.

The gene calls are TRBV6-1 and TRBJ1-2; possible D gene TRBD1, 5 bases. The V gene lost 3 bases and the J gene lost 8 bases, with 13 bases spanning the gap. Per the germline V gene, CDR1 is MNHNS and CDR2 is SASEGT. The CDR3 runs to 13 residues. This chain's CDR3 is CASSDRVTVGYTF. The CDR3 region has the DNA TGTGCCAGCAGTGACAGGGTGACGGTCGGCTACACCTTC.

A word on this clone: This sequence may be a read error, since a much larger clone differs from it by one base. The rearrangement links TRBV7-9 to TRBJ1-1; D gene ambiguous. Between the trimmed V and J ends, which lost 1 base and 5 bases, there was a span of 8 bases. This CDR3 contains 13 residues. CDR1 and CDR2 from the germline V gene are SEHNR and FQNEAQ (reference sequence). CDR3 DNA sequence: TGTGCCAGCAGCTTAGGGTGGGGAACTGAAGCTTTCTTT. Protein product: CASSLGWGTEAFF.

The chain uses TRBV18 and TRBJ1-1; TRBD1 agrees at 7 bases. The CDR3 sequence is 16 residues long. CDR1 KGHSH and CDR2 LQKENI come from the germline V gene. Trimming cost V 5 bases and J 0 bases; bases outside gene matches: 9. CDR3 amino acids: CASSSGTADLNTEAFF. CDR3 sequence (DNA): TGTGCCAGCTCATCCGGGACAGCTGACTTGAACACTGAAGCTTTCTTT. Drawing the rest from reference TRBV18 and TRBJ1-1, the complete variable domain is NAGVMQNPRHLVRRRGQEARLRCSPMKGHSHVYWYRQLPEEGLKFMVYLQKENIIDESGMPKERFSAEFPKEGPSILRIQQVVRGDSAAYFCASSSGTADLNTEAFFGQGTRLTVV.

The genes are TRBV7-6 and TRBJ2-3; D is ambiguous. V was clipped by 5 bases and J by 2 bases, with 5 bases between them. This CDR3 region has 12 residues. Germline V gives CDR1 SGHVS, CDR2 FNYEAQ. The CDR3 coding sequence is TGTGCCAGCAGCCCCGACACAGATACGCAGTATTTT. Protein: CASSPDTDTQYF.

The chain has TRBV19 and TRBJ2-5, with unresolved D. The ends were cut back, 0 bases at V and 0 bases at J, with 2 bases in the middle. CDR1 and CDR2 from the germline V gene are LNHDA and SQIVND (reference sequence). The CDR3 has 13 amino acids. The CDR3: CASSIEDQETQYF. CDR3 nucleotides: TGTGCCAGTAGTATAGAGGACCAAGAGACCCAGTACTTC.

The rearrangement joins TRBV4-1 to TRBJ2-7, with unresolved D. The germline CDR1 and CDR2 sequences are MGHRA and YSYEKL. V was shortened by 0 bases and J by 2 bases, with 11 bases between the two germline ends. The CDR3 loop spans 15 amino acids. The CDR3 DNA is TGCGCCAGCAGCCAAGATAAGGGCAGCGCCTACGAGCAGTACTTC. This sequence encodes CASSQDKGSAYEQYF.

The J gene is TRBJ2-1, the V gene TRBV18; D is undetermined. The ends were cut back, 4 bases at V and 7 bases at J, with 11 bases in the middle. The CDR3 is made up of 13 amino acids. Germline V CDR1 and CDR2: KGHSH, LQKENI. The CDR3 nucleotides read TGTGCCAGCTCACGGTTAGGGTGGAATGAGCAGTTCTTC. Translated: CASSRLGWNEQFF.

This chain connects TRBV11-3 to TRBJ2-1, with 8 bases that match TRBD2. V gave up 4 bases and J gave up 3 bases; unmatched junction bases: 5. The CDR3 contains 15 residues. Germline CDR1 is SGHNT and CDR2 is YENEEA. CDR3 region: CASSSSGSFYNEQFF. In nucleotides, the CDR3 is TGTGCCAGCAGCTCCAGCGGGAGCTTCTACAATGAGCAGTTCTTC.

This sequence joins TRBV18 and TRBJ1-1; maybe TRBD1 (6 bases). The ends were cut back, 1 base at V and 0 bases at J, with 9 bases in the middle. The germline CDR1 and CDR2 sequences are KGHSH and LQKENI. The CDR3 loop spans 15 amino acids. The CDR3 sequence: CASSPQGEVNTEAFF. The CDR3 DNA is TGTGCCAGCTCACCACAGGGGGAGGTGAACACTGAAGCTTTCTTT.

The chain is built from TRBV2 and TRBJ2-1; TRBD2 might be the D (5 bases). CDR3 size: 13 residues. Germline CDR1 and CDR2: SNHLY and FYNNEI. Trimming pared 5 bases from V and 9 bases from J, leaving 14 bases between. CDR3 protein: CASSLTSLAEQFF. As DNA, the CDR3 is TGTGCCAGCAGTCTTACTAGTTTGGCTGAGCAGTTCTTC.

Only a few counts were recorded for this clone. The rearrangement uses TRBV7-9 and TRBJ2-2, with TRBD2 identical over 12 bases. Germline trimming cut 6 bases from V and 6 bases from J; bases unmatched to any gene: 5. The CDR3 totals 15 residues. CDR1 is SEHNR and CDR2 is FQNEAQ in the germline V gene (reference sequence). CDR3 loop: CASSLAGGPSGELFF. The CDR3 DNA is TGTGCCAGCAGTCTAGCGGGAGGGCCTTCCGGGGAGCTGTTTTTT.

The CDR3 coding sequence is TGTGCCAGCAGTCTTCCCGGGACAGGGGGCTATGGCTACACCTTC. This codes for CASSLPGTGGYGYTF. The J gene is TRBJ1-2, the V gene TRBV28; the match to TRBD1 covers 11 bases. Trimming removed 5 bases from V and 4 bases from J; junction bases left unmatched: 6. The CDR3 is 15 residues long. Germline CDR1 MDHEN, CDR2 SYDVKM.

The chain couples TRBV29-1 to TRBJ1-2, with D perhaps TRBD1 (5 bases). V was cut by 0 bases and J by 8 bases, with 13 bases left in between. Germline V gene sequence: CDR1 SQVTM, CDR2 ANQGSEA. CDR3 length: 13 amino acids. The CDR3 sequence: CSVEDLGPYGYTF. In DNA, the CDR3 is TGCAGCGTTGAAGATCTGGGGCCCTACGGCTACACCTTC.

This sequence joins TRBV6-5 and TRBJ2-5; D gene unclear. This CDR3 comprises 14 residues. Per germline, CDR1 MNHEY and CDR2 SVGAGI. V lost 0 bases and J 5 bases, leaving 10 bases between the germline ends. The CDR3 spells CASSYSPPGETQYF. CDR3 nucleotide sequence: TGTGCCAGCAGTTACTCCCCACCTGGGGAGACCCAGTACTTC.

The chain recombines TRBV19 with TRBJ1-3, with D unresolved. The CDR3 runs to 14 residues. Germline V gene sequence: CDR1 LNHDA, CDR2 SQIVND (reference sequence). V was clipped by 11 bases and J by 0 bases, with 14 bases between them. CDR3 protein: CASMFSVSGNTIYF. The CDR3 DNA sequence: TGTGCCTCCATGTTTTCCGTCTCTGGAAACACCATATATTTT. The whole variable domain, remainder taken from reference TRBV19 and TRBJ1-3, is DGGITQSPKYLFRKEGQNVTLSCEQNLNHDAMYWYRQDPGQGLRLIYYSQIVNDFQKGDIAEGYSVSREKKESFPLTVTSAQKNPTAFYLCASMFSVSGNTIYFGEGSWLTVV.

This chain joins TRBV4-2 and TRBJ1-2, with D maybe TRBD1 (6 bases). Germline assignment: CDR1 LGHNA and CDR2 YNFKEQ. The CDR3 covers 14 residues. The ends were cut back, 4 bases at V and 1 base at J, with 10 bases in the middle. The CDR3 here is CASSPGTFNYGYTF. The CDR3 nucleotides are TGTGCCAGCAGCCCCGGGACATTTAACTATGGCTACACCTTC.

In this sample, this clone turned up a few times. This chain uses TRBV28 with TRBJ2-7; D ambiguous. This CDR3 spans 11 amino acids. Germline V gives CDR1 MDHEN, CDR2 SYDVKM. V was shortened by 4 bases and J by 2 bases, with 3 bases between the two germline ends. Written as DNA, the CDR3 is TGTGCCAGCAGTTCCCCCTACGAGCAGTACTTC. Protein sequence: CASSSPYEQYF.

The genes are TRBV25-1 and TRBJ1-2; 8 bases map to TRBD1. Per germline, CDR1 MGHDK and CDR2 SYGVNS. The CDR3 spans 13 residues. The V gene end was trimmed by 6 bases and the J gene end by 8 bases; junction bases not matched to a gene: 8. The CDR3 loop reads CASSPGQGDGYTF. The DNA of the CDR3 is TGTGCCAGCAGCCCCGGACAGGGCGACGGCTACACCTTC.

CDR3 amino acids: CASSPTEASGNTIYF. CDR3 sequence (DNA): TGTGCCAGCAGCCCTACGGAGGCCTCTGGAAACACCATATATTTT. The J gene is TRBJ1-3, the V gene TRBV28; D remains ambiguous. Germline V CDR1 and CDR2: MDHEN, SYDVKM. Trimming shortened V by 6 bases and J by 0 bases, and 12 bases separated the two germline ends. This CDR3 is built from 15 residues.

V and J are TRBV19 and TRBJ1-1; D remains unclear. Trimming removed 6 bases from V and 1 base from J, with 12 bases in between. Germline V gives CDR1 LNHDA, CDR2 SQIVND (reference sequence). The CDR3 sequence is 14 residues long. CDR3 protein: CASSMDLENTEAFF. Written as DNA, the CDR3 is TGTGCCAGTAGCATGGACCTAGAGAACACTGAAGCTTTCTTT.

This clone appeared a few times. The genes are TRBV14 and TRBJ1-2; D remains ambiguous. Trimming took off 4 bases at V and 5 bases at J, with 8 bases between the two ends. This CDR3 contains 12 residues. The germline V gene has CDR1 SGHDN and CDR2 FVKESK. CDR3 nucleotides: TGTGCCAGCAGCCTTTCGGAGTATGGCTACACCTTC. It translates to CASSLSEYGYTF.

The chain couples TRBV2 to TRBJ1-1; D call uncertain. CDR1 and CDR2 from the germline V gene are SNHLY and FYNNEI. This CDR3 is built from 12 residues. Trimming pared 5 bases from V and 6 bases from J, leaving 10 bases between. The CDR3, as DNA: TGTGCCAGCAGTCCTGACTCGTCTGAAGCTTTCTTT. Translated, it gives CASSPDSSEAFF.

CDR3 coding DNA: TGCGCCAGCAGCTCCCAGGGGGGCACTGAAGCTTTCTTT. Translation: CASSSQGGTEAFF. The V gene is TRBV5-1, the J gene TRBJ1-1; 7 bases match TRBD1. This CDR3 is built from 13 residues. After removal of 3 bases from V and 4 bases from J, the junction contained 3 bases not matched to a gene. Germline CDR1 reads SGHRS; CDR2 reads YFSETQ.

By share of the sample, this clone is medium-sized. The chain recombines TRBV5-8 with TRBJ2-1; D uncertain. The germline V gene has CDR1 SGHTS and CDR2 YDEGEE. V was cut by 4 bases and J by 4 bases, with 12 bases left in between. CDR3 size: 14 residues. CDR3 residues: CASSPRQTYNEQFF. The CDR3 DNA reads TGTGCCAGCAGCCCACGACAAACGTACAATGAGCAGTTCTTC. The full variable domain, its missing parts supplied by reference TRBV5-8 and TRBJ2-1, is EAGVTQSPTHLIKTRGQQATLRCSPISGHTSVYWYQQALGLGLQFLLWYDEGEERNRGNFPPRFSGRQFPNYSSELNVNALELEDSALYLCASSPRQTYNEQFFGPGTRLTVL.

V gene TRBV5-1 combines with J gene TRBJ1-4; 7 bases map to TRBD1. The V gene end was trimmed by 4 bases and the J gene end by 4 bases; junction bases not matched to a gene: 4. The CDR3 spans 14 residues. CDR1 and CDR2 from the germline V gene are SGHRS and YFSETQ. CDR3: CASSPGQNNEKLFF. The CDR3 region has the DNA TGCGCCAGCAGCCCGGGACAGAATAATGAAAAACTGTTTTTT.

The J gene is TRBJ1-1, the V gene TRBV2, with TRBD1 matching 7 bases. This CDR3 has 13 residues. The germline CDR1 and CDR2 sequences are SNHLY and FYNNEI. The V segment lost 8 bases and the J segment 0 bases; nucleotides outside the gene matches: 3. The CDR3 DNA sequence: TGTGCCAGCCAGGGACAGATGAACACTGAAGCTTTCTTT. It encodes CASQGQMNTEAFF.